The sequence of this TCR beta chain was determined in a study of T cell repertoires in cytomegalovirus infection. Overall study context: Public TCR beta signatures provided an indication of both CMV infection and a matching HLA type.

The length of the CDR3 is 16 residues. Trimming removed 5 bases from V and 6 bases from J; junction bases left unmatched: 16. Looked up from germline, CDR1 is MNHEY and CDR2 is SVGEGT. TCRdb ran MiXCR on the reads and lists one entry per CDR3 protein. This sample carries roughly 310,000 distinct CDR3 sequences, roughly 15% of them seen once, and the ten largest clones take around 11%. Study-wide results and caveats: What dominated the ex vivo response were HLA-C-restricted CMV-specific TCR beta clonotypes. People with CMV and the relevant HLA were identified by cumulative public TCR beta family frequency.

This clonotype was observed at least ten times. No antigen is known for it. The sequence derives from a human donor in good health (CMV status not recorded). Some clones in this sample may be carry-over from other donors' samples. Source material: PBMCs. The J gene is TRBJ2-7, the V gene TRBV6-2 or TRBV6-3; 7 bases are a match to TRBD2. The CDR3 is CASSPLLREEKGEQYF. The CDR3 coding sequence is TGTGCCAGCAGTCCCCTCCTCCGGGAGGAGAAAGGCGAGCAGTACTTC.